This TCR beta chain is from a study of blood T cell repertoires in COVID-19. In the study overall: Sources were T cells, B-cell-depleted T cells, or PBMCs; the material itself was cDNA or gDNA.

Some clones are missing from TCRdb's copy, which holds only in-frame ones; the method was immunoSEQ multiplex PCR. The data contain 200,000 to 300,000 clones, 83% of them singletons. The CDR3 loop spans 13 amino acids. The V gene end was trimmed by 8 bases and the J gene end by 3 bases; junction bases not matched to a gene: 5. Germline V gene sequence: CDR1 MNHEY, CDR2 SVGAGI. This clonotype was obtained from a human donor in a cohort sampled during active COVID-19. The chain recombines TRBV6-5 with TRBJ1-1, with 8 bases aligning to TRBD1. Material: peripheral blood. The CDR3 DNA reads TGTGCCAGCCAGAACAGGGGGTACACTGAAGCTTTCTTT. Translated, it gives CASQNRGYTEAFF.